These T cell receptor beta chains were read from a single sample in a study of blood T cell repertoires in COVID-19. Using immunoSEQ multiplex PCR, the repertoire was profiled, and TCRdb retains in-frame clones only, with some absent. The sample lists around 290,000 clones, about 88% occurring once. The specimen was PBMCs or T cells enriched from blood (not recorded which). The receptors derive from a woman aged 55-70 years in a cohort exposed to, infected with or recovered from COVID-19 (not recorded which). Both conserved end residues are part of each CDR3. Each record gives: J gene, V gene, D gene, clone size, CDR3 protein, CDR3 DNA. The D gene is left open where the match is weak. A row's size may be missing; if present it is once, few, many or a size class.

j_gene: TRBJ1-1; v_gene: TRBV2; d_gene: TRBD1; abundance: .; CDR3aa: CASRRDRANTEAFF; CDR3nt: TGTGCCAGCCGAAGGGACAGGGCGAACACTGAAGCTTTCTTT
j_gene: TRBJ2-7; v_gene: TRBV7-2; d_gene: TRBD2; abundance: .; CDR3aa: CASSLGTSETYEQYF; CDR3nt: TGTGCCAGCAGCCTCGGGACTAGCGAGACCTACGAGCAGTACTTC
j_gene: TRBJ1-4; v_gene: TRBV4-1; d_gene: TRBD1; abundance: .; CDR3aa: CASSPRQGSNEKLFF; CDR3nt: TGCGCCAGCAGCCCTAGACAGGGGAGTAATGAAAAACTGTTTTTT
j_gene: TRBJ2-1; v_gene: TRBV5-1; d_gene: .; abundance: .; CDR3aa: CASSLPGFRNEQFF; CDR3nt: TGCGCCAGCAGCTTACCCGGTTTCCGCAATGAGCAGTTCTTC
j_gene: TRBJ1-3; v_gene: TRBV13; d_gene: .; abundance: .; CDR3aa: CASSLFALGSGNTIYF; CDR3nt: TGTGCCAGCAGCTTATTCGCTCTCGGCTCTGGAAACACCATATATTTT
j_gene: TRBJ2-3; v_gene: TRBV24-1; d_gene: TRBD1; abundance: .; CDR3aa: CAIGPQGLTDTQYF; CDR3nt: TGTGCCATCGGACCACAGGGGCTCACAGATACGCAGTATTTT
j_gene: TRBJ2-7; v_gene: TRBV27; d_gene: .; abundance: once; CDR3aa: CASRGGRGYEQYF; CDR3nt: TGTGCCAGCAGAGGAGGGAGGGGGTACGAGCAGTACTTC
j_gene: TRBJ2-1; v_gene: TRBV5-1; d_gene: TRBD2; abundance: .; CDR3aa: CASSLIAGGLGHNEQFF; CDR3nt: TGCGCCAGCAGCTTAATAGCGGGAGGGCTTGGCCACAATGAGCAGTTCTTC
j_gene: TRBJ2-7; v_gene: TRBV6-5; d_gene: TRBD2; abundance: .; CDR3aa: CASCSGTDYEQYF; CDR3nt: TGTGCCAGCTGTAGCGGGACGGACTACGAGCAGTACTTC
j_gene: TRBJ2-1; v_gene: TRBV18; d_gene: TRBD2; abundance: .; CDR3aa: CASSPPGVAGVGQFF; CDR3nt: TGTGCCAGCTCACCACCGGGGGTAGCGGGAGTGGGGCAGTTCTTC
j_gene: TRBJ2-6; v_gene: TRBV5-1; d_gene: TRBD2; abundance: once; CDR3aa: CASSFPYPSGSSGANVLTF; CDR3nt: TGCGCCAGCAGCTTTCCCTACCCTAGCGGGAGCTCTGGGGCCAACGTCCTGACTTTC
j_gene: TRBJ2-1; v_gene: TRBV7-2; d_gene: TRBD1; abundance: once; CDR3aa: CASSLAFQGDNEQFF; CDR3nt: TGTGCCAGCAGCTTAGCCTTCCAGGGGGACAATGAGCAGTTCTTC
j_gene: TRBJ2-1; v_gene: TRBV24-1; d_gene: TRBD1; abundance: .; CDR3aa: CATSDPRQGSHEQFF; CDR3nt: TGTGCCACCAGTGATCCCCGACAGGGTAGCCATGAGCAGTTCTTC
j_gene: TRBJ2-1; v_gene: TRBV28; d_gene: TRBD1; abundance: .; CDR3aa: CASGTAGARAYNEQFF; CDR3nt: TGTGCCAGCGGGACAGCCGGGGCACGGGCCTACAATGAGCAGTTCTTC
j_gene: TRBJ2-2; v_gene: TRBV18; d_gene: TRBD2; abundance: .; CDR3aa: CASSPPGLAKGTGELFF; CDR3nt: TGTGCCAGCTCACCACCCGGACTAGCGAAGGGGACCGGGGAGCTGTTTTTT
j_gene: TRBJ2-5; v_gene: TRBV3-1/TRBV3-2; d_gene: TRBD2; abundance: once; CDR3aa: CASSTPRSGGTSQETQYF; CDR3nt: TGTGCCAGCAGCACCCCTCGGAGCGGGGGAACCTCACAAGAGACCCAGTACTTC
j_gene: TRBJ2-7; v_gene: TRBV19; d_gene: .; abundance: .; CDR3aa: CASSIERHPYEQYF; CDR3nt: TGTGCCAGTAGTATAGAGAGACACCCCTACGAGCAGTACTTC
j_gene: TRBJ2-3; v_gene: TRBV5-1; d_gene: .; abundance: .; CDR3aa: CASSLEGGIGDTQYF; CDR3nt: TGCGCCAGCAGCTTGGAGGGCGGGATCGGAGATACGCAGTATTTT
j_gene: TRBJ2-1; v_gene: TRBV19; d_gene: TRBD2; abundance: .; CDR3aa: CASSISAGGPGFINEQFF; CDR3nt: TGTGCCAGTAGTATATCGGCGGGAGGGCCGGGATTTATCAATGAGCAGTTCTTC
j_gene: TRBJ1-5; v_gene: TRBV7-3; d_gene: .; abundance: .; CDR3aa: CASSLEGEQPQHF; CDR3nt: TGTGCCAGCAGCTTAGAGGGGGAGCAGCCCCAGCATTTT
j_gene: TRBJ1-2; v_gene: TRBV7-3; d_gene: .; abundance: .; CDR3aa: CASSLLGRVGGYTF; CDR3nt: TGTGCCAGCAGCTTATTAGGCAGGGTTGGAGGCTACACCTTC
j_gene: TRBJ2-7; v_gene: TRBV28; d_gene: .; abundance: .; CDR3aa: CASSPPPMTVTYEQYF; CDR3nt: TGTGCCAGCAGTCCGCCACCCATGACAGTTACCTACGAGCAGTACTTC
j_gene: TRBJ2-5; v_gene: TRBV27; d_gene: TRBD2; abundance: .; CDR3aa: CASSSLFSGTSGKETQYF; CDR3nt: TGTGCCAGCAGTTCCCTCTTCTCCGGGACTAGCGGTAAAGAGACCCAGTACTTC
j_gene: TRBJ2-2; v_gene: TRBV28; d_gene: TRBD2; abundance: .; CDR3aa: CASSLMTSGTGELFF; CDR3nt: TGTGCCAGCAGTTTAATGACTAGCGGGACCGGGGAGCTGTTTTTT
j_gene: TRBJ2-5; v_gene: TRBV27; d_gene: TRBD1; abundance: .; CDR3aa: CASRKDRGLQYQETQYF; CDR3nt: TGTGCCAGCCGAAAAGACAGGGGACTCCAGTACCAAGAGACCCAGTACTTC
j_gene: TRBJ1-6; v_gene: TRBV27; d_gene: TRBD1; abundance: .; CDR3aa: CASSQTGQGNSPLHF; CDR3nt: TGTGCCAGCAGCCAGACAGGGCAGGGTAATTCACCCCTCCACTTT
j_gene: TRBJ2-5; v_gene: TRBV4-1; d_gene: .; abundance: .; CDR3aa: CASYRRAEETQYF; CDR3nt: TGCGCCAGCTACAGGAGGGCGGAAGAGACCCAGTACTTC
j_gene: TRBJ2-7; v_gene: TRBV7-2; d_gene: TRBD2; abundance: .; CDR3aa: CASSSRLAGLNEQYF; CDR3nt: TGTGCCAGCAGCTCTCGACTAGCGGGACTCAACGAGCAGTACTTC
j_gene: TRBJ1-2; v_gene: TRBV19; d_gene: TRBD1; abundance: .; CDR3aa: CASSAGTGGYGYTF; CDR3nt: TGTGCCAGTAGTGCCGGGACAGGGGGCTATGGCTACACCTTC
j_gene: TRBJ1-2; v_gene: TRBV19; d_gene: TRBD1; abundance: .; CDR3aa: CASGDRALYGYTF; CDR3nt: TGTGCCAGTGGCGACAGGGCCTTATATGGCTACACCTTC
j_gene: TRBJ2-7; v_gene: TRBV15; d_gene: .; abundance: .; CDR3aa: CATSRGGISYEQYF; CDR3nt: TGTGCCACCAGCAGAGGGGGCATATCATACGAGCAGTACTTC
j_gene: TRBJ2-3; v_gene: TRBV5-1; d_gene: .; abundance: .; CDR3aa: CASSSLGTDTQYF; CDR3nt: TGCGCCAGCAGCTCCCTTGGCACAGATACGCAGTATTTT
j_gene: TRBJ1-2; v_gene: TRBV19; d_gene: .; abundance: once; CDR3aa: CASSIVVGSDYGYTF; CDR3nt: TGTGCCAGTAGTATAGTGGTCGGAAGCGACTATGGCTACACCTTC
j_gene: TRBJ2-7; v_gene: TRBV15; d_gene: TRBD1; abundance: few; CDR3aa: CATSRSLNRGLRYEQYF; CDR3nt: TGTGCCACCAGCAGATCCCTCAACAGGGGGCTAAGATACGAGCAGTACTTC
j_gene: TRBJ1-5; v_gene: TRBV18; d_gene: .; abundance: .; CDR3aa: CASSPSGVGENSNQPQHF; CDR3nt: TGTGCCAGCTCACCATCAGGGGTCGGTGAGAATAGCAATCAGCCCCAGCATTTT
j_gene: TRBJ2-7; v_gene: TRBV19; d_gene: TRBD2; abundance: few; CDR3aa: CASSLGLAGVNYEQYF; CDR3nt: TGTGCCAGTAGTCTCGGACTAGCGGGAGTTAACTACGAGCAGTACTTC
j_gene: TRBJ1-1; v_gene: TRBV19; d_gene: TRBD1; abundance: .; CDR3aa: CASSRDRGRIMNTEAFF; CDR3nt: TGTGCCAGTAGTAGGGACAGGGGGCGAATTATGAACACTGAAGCTTTCTTT
j_gene: TRBJ2-1; v_gene: TRBV7-2; d_gene: TRBD2; abundance: .; CDR3aa: CASSFPRTSGRGKQFF; CDR3nt: TGTGCCAGCAGCTTCCCGCGGACTAGCGGGAGGGGAAAGCAGTTCTTC
j_gene: TRBJ1-1; v_gene: TRBV7-8; d_gene: TRBD1; abundance: few; CDR3aa: CASSLRGGQGGEAFF; CDR3nt: TGTGCCAGCAGCTTAAGGGGAGGACAGGGCGGTGAAGCTTTCTTT
j_gene: TRBJ1-5; v_gene: TRBV5-1; d_gene: TRBD1; abundance: .; CDR3aa: CASSLDRRGHQPQHF; CDR3nt: TGCGCCAGCAGCTTGGACCGCAGGGGGCACCAGCCCCAGCATTTT
j_gene: TRBJ2-2; v_gene: TRBV2; d_gene: TRBD1; abundance: once; CDR3aa: CASSEALGQGAAGELFF; CDR3nt: TGTGCCAGCAGTGAAGCGCTGGGACAGGGGGCAGCCGGGGAGCTGTTTTTT
j_gene: TRBJ2-3; v_gene: TRBV27; d_gene: .; abundance: .; CDR3aa: CASSQGLRRTDTQYF; CDR3nt: TGTGCCAGCAGTCAAGGACTCAGGCGCACAGATACGCAGTATTTT
j_gene: TRBJ1-6; v_gene: TRBV28; d_gene: .; abundance: .; CDR3aa: CASSSNSPLHF; CDR3nt: TGTGCCAGCAGTTCGAATTCACCCCTCCACTTT
j_gene: TRBJ2-1; v_gene: TRBV7-2; d_gene: .; abundance: .; CDR3aa: CASSIRDSLNEQFF; CDR3nt: TGTGCCAGCAGCATCCGGGACTCACTGAATGAGCAGTTCTTC
j_gene: TRBJ2-1; v_gene: TRBV7-3; d_gene: .; abundance: once; CDR3aa: CASSLMSGRHNEQFF; CDR3nt: TGTGCCAGCAGCTTAATGTCGGGGAGACACAATGAGCAGTTCTTC
j_gene: TRBJ1-2; v_gene: TRBV5-1; d_gene: TRBD1; abundance: few; CDR3aa: CASGIGTGDQYGYTF; CDR3nt: TGCGCCAGCGGAATAGGGACAGGGGACCAATATGGCTACACCTTC
j_gene: TRBJ1-5; v_gene: TRBV30; d_gene: TRBD1; abundance: .; CDR3aa: CAWSLPTGSNQPQHF; CDR3nt: TGTGCCTGGTCCCTGCCGACAGGGAGCAATCAGCCCCAGCATTTT
j_gene: TRBJ2-5; v_gene: TRBV7-3; d_gene: TRBD2; abundance: .; CDR3aa: CASSLRAGSRETQYF; CDR3nt: TGTGCCAGCAGCCTCAGAGCGGGAAGTCGCGAGACCCAGTACTTC
j_gene: TRBJ2-3; v_gene: TRBV9; d_gene: .; abundance: .; CDR3aa: CASSGRDSTDTQYF; CDR3nt: TGTGCCAGCAGCGGCCGGGACTCCACAGATACGCAGTATTTT
j_gene: TRBJ1-4; v_gene: TRBV5-1; d_gene: TRBD1; abundance: once; CDR3aa: CASSLEGDRSNEKLFF; CDR3nt: TGCGCCAGCAGCTTGGAAGGGGACAGGTCTAATGAAAAACTGTTTTTT
j_gene: TRBJ2-6; v_gene: TRBV7-8; d_gene: .; abundance: .; CDR3aa: CASVRGSLGANVLTF; CDR3nt: TGTGCCAGCGTCAGGGGATCCTTGGGGGCCAACGTCCTGACTTTC
j_gene: TRBJ2-7; v_gene: TRBV10-1; d_gene: .; abundance: .; CDR3aa: CASSESSRYEQYF; CDR3nt: TGCGCCAGCAGTGAGTCGTCCAGATACGAGCAGTACTTC
j_gene: TRBJ2-5; v_gene: TRBV7-2; d_gene: TRBD1; abundance: .; CDR3aa: CASSLDRGLLETQYF; CDR3nt: TGTGCCAGCAGCTTAGACAGGGGGCTTTTGGAGACCCAGTACTTC
j_gene: TRBJ2-1; v_gene: TRBV10-3; d_gene: .; abundance: .; CDR3aa: CAIKPLGGNEQFF; CDR3nt: TGTGCCATCAAGCCACTAGGGGGCAATGAGCAGTTCTTC
j_gene: TRBJ2-2; v_gene: TRBV7-2; d_gene: TRBD1; abundance: .; CDR3aa: CASSFSLQGASTGELFF; CDR3nt: TGTGCCAGCAGTTTCTCCTTACAGGGGGCAAGCACCGGGGAGCTGTTTTTT
j_gene: TRBJ1-1; v_gene: TRBV30; d_gene: .; abundance: .; CDR3aa: CAWSVPRVLSTEAFF; CDR3nt: TGTGCCTGGAGTGTACCCCGGGTTTTGAGCACTGAAGCTTTCTTT
j_gene: TRBJ2-1; v_gene: TRBV24-1; d_gene: TRBD1; abundance: .; CDR3aa: CATSDFGTGDNEQFF; CDR3nt: TGTGCCACCAGTGATTTTGGGACAGGGGACAATGAGCAGTTCTTC